Presented here are 15 T cell receptor beta chains from one specimen sequenced in a study of OX40 agonist ivuxolimab in advanced cancers. Repertoires were generated with immunoSEQ multiplex PCR, while TCRdb's copy carries only in-frame clones and drops some. The sample lists 60,000 to 65,000 clones; less than 95% were seen once. Sequencing used CD4+ or CD8+ T cells sorted from blood, obtained in a trial of the OX40 agonist ivuxolimab. The receptors come from an adult with an advanced solid tumor such as melanoma, head and neck, liver or kidney cancer.

The gene calls are TRBV25-1 and TRBJ2-5, with 9 bases that match TRBD2. CDR3 length: 17 residues. V lost 3 bases, J lost 2 bases, and 10 bases stayed unmatched. In germline, CDR1 is MGHDK, CDR2 SYGVNS. The chain's CDR3 is CASSEPGGTSRQETQYF. The CDR3 DNA reads as TGTGCCAGCAGTGAGCCCGGGGGGACTAGCAGGCAAGAGACCCAGTACTTC. Together with reference TRBV25-1 and TRBJ2-5, the CDR3 gives the full variable domain: EADIYQTPRYLVIGTGKKITLECSQTMGHDKMYWYQQDPGMELHLIHYSYGVNSTEKGDLSSESTVSRIRTEHFPLTLESARPSHTSQYLCASSEPGGTSRQETQYFGPGTRLLVL.

This clone was seen just once. The V gene is TRBV9, the J gene TRBJ2-7, with D possibly called TRBD1 or TRBD2 (6 bases each). The CDR3 runs 15 residues. Germline V gives CDR1 SGDLS, CDR2 YYNGEE. The germline V and J ends were trimmed by 0 bases and 6 bases, with 16 bases remaining between them. The CDR3 DNA is TGTGCCAGCAGCGTAGCAGGAGCCGGAGGGGGCGAGCAGTACTTC. Protein: CASSVAGAGGGEQYF.

V gene TRBV25-1 combines with J gene TRBJ1-1; TRBD1 matches at 11 bases. V trimming: 7 bases; J trimming: 1 base; junction bases outside the gene matches: 11. Germline CDR1 is MGHDK and CDR2 is SYGVNS. This CDR3 is built from 17 residues. CDR3 DNA: TGTGCCAGCATCCCCTGGGGACAGGGGGGAACGAACACTGAAGCTTTCTTT. Residues: CASIPWGQGGTNTEAFF.

The chain combines TRBV6-4 with TRBJ1-4; D gene uncertain. The germline gives CDR1 MRHNA, CDR2 SNTAGT. Trimming removed 4 bases from V and 7 bases from J, with 10 bases in between. The CDR3 is made up of 13 amino acids. The CDR3, as DNA: TGTGCCAGCAGTGCCGCGGATATTGAAAAACTGTTTTTT. Translating gives CASSAADIEKLFF.

This rearrangement joins TRBV19 to TRBJ2-2; tentatively, D is TRBD2 (6 bases). There are 14 residues in the CDR3. The germline V gene encodes CDR1 LNHDA and CDR2 SQIVND (reference sequence). Trimming stripped 6 bases from V and 2 bases from J, with 10 bases between. The CDR3: CASRGTSNTGELFF. Here the CDR3 DNA reads TGTGCCAGTAGGGGGACTTCTAACACCGGGGAGCTGTTTTTT.

The chain is built from TRBV5-4 and TRBJ2-3; 8 bases agree with TRBD2. V gave up 0 bases and J gave up 3 bases; unmatched junction bases: 3. CDR1 is SGHNT, CDR2 YYREEE, per germline (reference sequence). The CDR3 is 15 residues long. The CDR3 protein is CASSLAREGTDTQYF. In DNA form, the CDR3 reads TGTGCCAGCAGCTTGGCACGGGAGGGAACAGATACGCAGTATTTT.

The CDR3 DNA follows: TGTGCCAGTAGAGCCGACTCAGACCCCCACGGATATACGCAGTATTTT. It specifies CASRADSDPHGYTQYF. This chain uses TRBV19 with TRBJ2-3; the D is unclear. The CDR3 contains 16 residues. CDR1 LNHDA and CDR2 SQIVND come from the germline V gene (reference sequence). V was clipped by 6 bases and J by 7 bases, with 23 bases between them.

V and J are TRBV10-3 and TRBJ1-2; 9 bases match TRBD1. Germline V gene sequence: CDR1 ENHRY, CDR2 SYGVKD. The CDR3 is 14 residues long. The V segment lost 3 bases and the J segment 2 bases; nucleotides outside the gene matches: 1. The CDR3 nucleotides are TGTGCCATCAGTGACGGGACAGGGAACTATGGCTACACCTTC. Amino acids: CAISDGTGNYGYTF.

For the CDR3, the DNA is TGTGCCAGCAGCTGGCTCGGAACACAAAGCACAGATACGCAGTATTTT. This gives the protein CASSWLGTQSTDTQYF. The chain joins TRBV5-4 to TRBJ2-3, with D unclear. Trimming cost V 3 bases and J 0 bases, with 14 bases left between them. The CDR3 totals 16 residues. The germline gives CDR1 SGHNT, CDR2 YYREEE (reference sequence). Combining the CDR3 with reference TRBV5-4 and TRBJ2-3 gives the whole variable domain ETGVTQSPTHLIKTRGQQVTLRCSSQSGHNTVSWYQQALGQGPQFIFQYYREEENGRGNFPPRFSGLQFPNYSSELNVNALELDDSALYLCASSWLGTQSTDTQYFGPGTRLTVL.

This clone was seen once. The rearrangement uses TRBV19 and TRBJ1-5; no firm D call. The CDR3 has 17 residues. CDR1 is LNHDA, CDR2 SQIVND, per germline (reference sequence). V was trimmed by 2 bases and J by 1 base, leaving 15 bases between them. The CDR3 spells CASSISFGVGSNQPQHF. The CDR3 region has the DNA TGTGCCAGTAGTATAAGTTTCGGGGTGGGAAGCAATCAGCCCCAGCATTTT.

The genes are TRBV15 and TRBJ2-5; D is uncertain. The V end was cut by 1 base, the J end by 2 bases, with 8 bases between. The CDR3 is 14 amino acids. Germline V gives CDR1 LNHNV, CDR2 YYDKDF (reference sequence). CDR3 nucleotide sequence: TGTGCCACCAGCAGAGGAAGGGCGCAAGAGACCCAGTACTTC. Its translation is CATSRGRAQETQYF.

J is TRBJ1-1 and V is TRBV18; D gene uncertain. The CDR3 length is 14 residues. The ends were cut back, 3 bases at V and 1 base at J, with 9 bases in the middle. Germline CDR1 is KGHSH and CDR2 is LQKENI. CDR3 nucleotides: TGTGCCAGCTCACCTACCGAGGGGAACACTGAAGCTTTCTTT. Translation: CASSPTEGNTEAFF. The entire variable domain, with the rest obtained from reference TRBV18 and TRBJ1-1, is as follows: NAGVMQNPRHLVRRRGQEARLRCSPMKGHSHVYWYRQLPEEGLKFMVYLQKENIIDESGMPKERFSAEFPKEGPSILRIQQVVRGDSAAYFCASSPTEGNTEAFFGQGTRLTVV.

This clone appeared a single time. This rearrangement joins TRBV6-1 to TRBJ2-1; the D gene is possibly TRBD1 (6 bases). Germline V lookup: CDR1 MNHNS, CDR2 SASEGT. Trimming removed 4 bases from V and 4 bases from J, with 29 bases in between. The CDR3 has 20 residues. The CDR3 is CASSAFTGTPVIVGYNEQFF. Written as DNA, the CDR3 is TGTGCCAGCAGTGCCTTCACCGGGACACCAGTAATAGTAGGGTACAATGAGCAGTTCTTC.

The chain carries TRBV5-5 and TRBJ2-2, with TRBD1 matching over 8 bases. Germline lookup yields CDR1 SGHKS and CDR2 YYEKEE (reference sequence). The CDR3 spans 16 residues. With V trimmed by 4 bases and J by 1 base, 6 bases remained unmatched. CDR3 amino acids: CASSKSDRENTGELFF. CDR3 in DNA: TGTGCCAGCAGCAAATCGGACAGGGAGAACACCGGGGAGCTGTTTTTT.

J is TRBJ1-5 and V is TRBV10-3; weak D call: TRBD1 (6 bases). Trimming pared 0 bases from V and 4 bases from J, leaving 10 bases between. Germline CDR1 is ENHRY and CDR2 is SYGVKD. This CDR3 has 15 amino acids. The CDR3 protein is CAISESTGSNQPQHF. The CDR3 DNA reads TGTGCCATCAGTGAGTCGACAGGTAGTAATCAGCCCCAGCATTTT.